This entry is about one TCR beta chain. This sample stems from a study of blood T cell repertoires in COVID-19. Study-level background: Italy, Spain and the United States were the sources of the convalescent and acute COVID-19 samples. The analysed material was cDNA or gDNA that came from T cells, B-cell-depleted T cells, or PBMCs.

Per the authors' pipeline: Amplifying reference gene primers gave estimates of nucleated cell counts. TCRdb keeps only in-frame clones here, not all; method: immunoSEQ multiplex PCR. The DNA was the basis for D and trimming; V, J and clone size are from that table. The table has tens of thousands of clones, approximately 83% seen once. Germline CDR1 reads KGHSH; CDR2 reads LQKENI. The CDR3 length is 18 residues. V dropped 3 bases and J dropped 3; count of bases not matched to a gene: 10. The receptor was derived from a man aged 65 to 85 with acute or convalescent COVID-19. V and J are TRBV18 and TRBJ2-6; 8 positions agree with TRBD2. The sequenced material came from peripheral blood. CDR3 amino acids: CASSPSGAGVFGANVLTF. CDR3 DNA: TGTGCCAGCTCACCCTCTGGAGCGGGAGTTTTTGGGGCCAACGTCCTGACTTTC.